The subject of this entry is one TCR beta chain. Its antigen is still unknown. These data belong to a study of T cell responses to AZD1222 COVID-19 vaccine. Study-wide results and limits: Baseline serology detected seropositivity in only a handful of AZD1222 recipients.

The CDR3 sequence is 14 residues long. Germline CDR1 and CDR2: SGHAT and FQNNGV. The germline V and J ends were trimmed by 1 base and 2 bases, with 9 bases remaining between them. Sequencing was performed with immunoSEQ multiplex PCR; in TCRdb, only in-frame clones are kept and a portion is missing. The sample has under 150,000 clones; under 95% are singletons. The sequences come from peripheral blood, collected on day 0 of AZD1222 vaccination. The origin of this receptor is an adult in good health. This chain links TRBV11-2 with TRBJ2-7; possibly TRBD1 for D (6 bases). The CDR3 region is CASSLGQGPYEQYF. The CDR3 bases are TGTGCCAGCAGCTTAGGGCAGGGGCCCTACGAGCAGTACTTC.